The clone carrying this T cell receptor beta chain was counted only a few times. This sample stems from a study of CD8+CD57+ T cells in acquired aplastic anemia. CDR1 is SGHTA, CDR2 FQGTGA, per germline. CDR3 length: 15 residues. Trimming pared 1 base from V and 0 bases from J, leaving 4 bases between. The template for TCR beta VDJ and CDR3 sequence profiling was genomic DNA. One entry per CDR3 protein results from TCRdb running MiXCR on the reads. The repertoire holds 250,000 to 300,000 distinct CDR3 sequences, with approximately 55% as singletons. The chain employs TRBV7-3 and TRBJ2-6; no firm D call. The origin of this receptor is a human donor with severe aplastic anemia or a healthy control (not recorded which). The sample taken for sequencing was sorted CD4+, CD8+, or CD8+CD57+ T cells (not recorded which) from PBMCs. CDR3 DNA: TGTGCCAGCAGCTTAATCGGCTCTGGGGCCAACGTCCTGACTTTC. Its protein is CASSLIGSGANVLTF.